This TCR beta chain was captured in a study of cytomegalovirus exposure and HLA in healthy donors. This clone was counted only a few times. It was with 60 Vbeta and 13 Jbeta primers that the PCR ran. Profiled with immunoSEQ multiplex PCR; TCRdb holds only in-frame clones, not every one. In the table there are 150,000 to 200,000 clones, roughly 12% of which are singletons. The sequence was obtained from a man aged 50 to 59 in good health and CMV-seropositive. The sequencing sample was made of PBMCs.

CDR3 in amino acids: CASSSPPSGGKDTQYF. CDR3 DNA sequence: TGTGCCAGCAGCTCACCACCGAGCGGGGGGAAAGATACGCAGTATTTT. V is TRBV4-2 and J is TRBJ2-3, with 9 bases aligning to TRBD2. CDR1 and CDR2 from the germline V gene are LGHNA and YNFKEQ. The CDR3 sequence is 16 residues long. With 5 bases clipped from V and 5 bases from J, the junction kept 11 bases outside the gene matches.